These T cell receptor beta chains were read from a single sample in a study of CD8+ T cells in alopecia areata. Clones were read by immunoSEQ multiplex PCR, and TCRdb kept only the in-frame ones, dropping some. The sample has about 30,000 clones; 62% are singletons. The sequencing input was NKG2D-high CD8+ T cells sorted from blood. The receptors were sampled from a human donor with alopecia areata. Both conserved end residues are part of each CDR3.

v_gene: TRBV7-9; j_gene: TRBJ2-1; CDR3aa: CASSLGLVGHNEQFF
v_gene: TRBV30; j_gene: TRBJ2-6; CDR3aa: CAWSDDPGSGANVLTF
v_gene: TRBV27; j_gene: TRBJ2-1; CDR3aa: CASSGGLAGVEQFF
v_gene: TRBV10-3; j_gene: TRBJ2-7; CDR3aa: CAISQYGTRGDEQYF
v_gene: TRBV7-9; j_gene: TRBJ2-5; CDR3aa: CASSPMGQNQETQYF
v_gene: TRBV6-5; j_gene: TRBJ2-1; CDR3aa: CASSYTTISSYNEQFF
v_gene: TRBV5-1; j_gene: TRBJ1-1; CDR3aa: CASSNPLTAPNTEAFF
v_gene: TRBV7-3; j_gene: TRBJ1-1; CDR3aa: CASSLTAMNTEAFF
v_gene: TRBV27; j_gene: TRBJ2-1; CDR3aa: CASTPGGGYNEQFF
v_gene: TRBV29-1; j_gene: TRBJ1-2; CDR3aa: CSVEDLRIANYGYTF
v_gene: TRBV7-9; j_gene: TRBJ1-3; CDR3aa: CASSLGPEDAGNTIYF
v_gene: TRBV7-9; j_gene: TRBJ2-7; CDR3aa: CASSAYRDRGEGEQYF
v_gene: TRBV6-6; j_gene: TRBJ1-5; CDR3aa: CASGSRSHSNQPQHF
v_gene: TRBV13; j_gene: TRBJ2-7; CDR3aa: CASSLDSSYEQYF
v_gene: TRBV7-2; j_gene: TRBJ2-6; CDR3aa: CASSSGFGANVLTF
v_gene: TRBV21-1; j_gene: TRBJ2-3; CDR3aa: CASSKRGEVTDTQYF
v_gene: TRBV7-2; j_gene: TRBJ2-1; CDR3aa: CASSFGTSPSDEQFF
v_gene: TRBV7-9; j_gene: TRBJ2-1; CDR3aa: CASRQGQGFRNEQFF
v_gene: TRBV7-8; j_gene: TRBJ2-3; CDR3aa: CASSRLLSLETDTQYF
v_gene: TRBV5-1; j_gene: TRBJ2-7; CDR3aa: CASSSPGQGAFGEQYF
v_gene: TRBV13; j_gene: TRBJ2-2; CDR3aa: CASSLGSPTGELFF
v_gene: TRBV4-2; j_gene: TRBJ1-1; CDR3aa: CASSQIPGGFQNTEAFF
v_gene: TRBV9; j_gene: TRBJ2-5; CDR3aa: CASSVDDAYPQETQYF
v_gene: TRBV4-1; j_gene: TRBJ2-3; CDR3aa: CASSRSGSTDTQYF
v_gene: TRBV6-4; j_gene: TRBJ2-7; CDR3aa: CASSDLRRLPYEQYF
v_gene: TRBV29-1; j_gene: TRBJ2-1; CDR3aa: CSVEGGTGGLNEQFF
v_gene: TRBV2; j_gene: TRBJ2-1; CDR3aa: CASSVLHNEQFF
v_gene: TRBV4-1; j_gene: TRBJ2-7; CDR3aa: CASSQYRGYEQYF
v_gene: TRBV11-2; j_gene: TRBJ2-3; CDR3aa: CASSLEDLGPYTDTQYF
v_gene: TRBV5-1; j_gene: TRBJ1-2; CDR3aa: CASSFTRSGYTF
v_gene: TRBV6-5; j_gene: TRBJ2-5; CDR3aa: CASSYTQGRTETQYF
v_gene: TRBV6-1; j_gene: TRBJ2-5; CDR3aa: CASTGGMEETQYF
v_gene: TRBV28; j_gene: TRBJ1-5; CDR3aa: CARKQPQHF
v_gene: TRBV28; j_gene: TRBJ1-4; CDR3aa: CASRPRGPGEKLFF
v_gene: TRBV21-1; j_gene: TRBJ2-3; CDR3aa: CASSKGFKQATDTQYF
v_gene: TRBV10-3; j_gene: TRBJ2-7; CDR3aa: CAIRDGTYEQYF
v_gene: TRBV4-1; j_gene: TRBJ2-7; CDR3aa: CASSQALVAGVAYEQYF
v_gene: TRBV5-4; j_gene: TRBJ2-6; CDR3aa: CASSFNGPGANVLTF
v_gene: TRBV4-1; j_gene: TRBJ1-1; CDR3aa: CASSQEGISNTEAFF
v_gene: TRBV7-2; j_gene: TRBJ2-7; CDR3aa: CASSLVLAGGYEQYF
v_gene: TRBV23-1; j_gene: TRBJ2-7; CDR3aa: CASSQVRGLAYEQYF
v_gene: TRBV4-1; j_gene: TRBJ2-1; CDR3aa: CASSHRRELNEQFF
v_gene: TRBV27; j_gene: TRBJ2-7; CDR3aa: CASRWGSSYEQYF
v_gene: TRBV27; j_gene: TRBJ2-1; CDR3aa: CASKRGLEQFF
v_gene: TRBV13; j_gene: TRBJ1-1; CDR3aa: CASSDREPEAFF
v_gene: TRBV4-2; j_gene: TRBJ2-7; CDR3aa: CASRTSGTSDYEQYF
v_gene: TRBV7-2; j_gene: TRBJ2-1; CDR3aa: CASTWRKNEQFF
v_gene: TRBV11-2; j_gene: TRBJ2-3; CDR3aa: CASSLGYTQYF
v_gene: TRBV4-3; j_gene: TRBJ2-5; CDR3aa: CASSPDSQETQYF
v_gene: TRBV7-9; j_gene: TRBJ2-7; CDR3aa: CASSPRGQVTYEQYF
v_gene: TRBV12-5; j_gene: TRBJ2-3; CDR3aa: CASGLGQASTDTQYF
v_gene: TRBV28; j_gene: TRBJ2-7; CDR3aa: CATTRGREQYF
v_gene: TRBV7-9; j_gene: TRBJ2-7; CDR3aa: CASTSPASYEQYF
v_gene: TRBV7-9; j_gene: TRBJ1-2; CDR3aa: CASSHPVAGAGYTF
v_gene: TRBV27; j_gene: TRBJ2-5; CDR3aa: CASKQHRGLAQETQYF
v_gene: TRBV27; j_gene: TRBJ2-7; CDR3aa: CASSLRATYEQYF
v_gene: TRBV18; j_gene: TRBJ2-1; CDR3aa: CASSPFRTSGRAATDEQFF